A single sample is the source of the 24 T cell receptor beta chains below, sequenced in a study of regulatory T cells in long-lasting Graves disease. CDR3 regions were amplified by Arm-PCR using iRepertoire HTBI primers to build TCR beta libraries. TCRdb fed the multiplex PCR reads into MiXCR, producing one record per CDR3 protein. Here the sample spans approximately 480,000 distinct CDR3 sequences, under 20% being singletons. As to time point: newly diagnosed GD, antithyroid drugs for less than 3 months. PBMC RNA was the source of the TCR library. In addition, the sample was reused for a study of T cells in Graves' hyperthyroidism and ophthalmopathy.

The sequencing here drew on peripheral blood mononuclear cells (PBMCs), taken at new diagnosis, from a patient treated with antithyroid drugs. All receptors come from a man between 40 and 49 years old with Graves disease.

The rearrangement joins TRBV7-6 to TRBJ2-1; 8 bases line up with TRBD2. The CDR3 runs 17 residues. After removal of 5 bases from V and 0 bases from J, the junction contained 9 bases not matched to a gene. Germline CDR1 and CDR2: SGHVS and FNYEAQ. The DNA of the CDR3 is TGTGCCAGCAGCCACCGGGGGGGAGGGCCCTCCTACAATGAGCAGTTCTTC. It yields the protein CASSHRGGGPSYNEQFF.

Only a few counts were recorded for this clonotype. V gene TRBV29-1 combines with J gene TRBJ1-2; 12 bases fit TRBD1. This CDR3 contains 16 residues. The ends lost 6 bases at V and 0 bases at J; junction bases unmatched: 8. CDR1 and CDR2 from the germline V gene are SQVTM and ANQGSEA. In DNA form, the CDR3 reads TGCAGCGTGGTAACGGGACAGGGGGCGCCTAACTATGGCTACACCTTC. Protein product: CSVVTGQGAPNYGYTF. Using reference TRBV29-1 and TRBJ1-2 for the parts outside the CDR3, the full variable domain is SAVISQKPSRDICQRGTSLTIQCQVDSQVTMMFWYRQQPGQSLTLIATANQGSEATYESGFVIDKFPISRPNLTFSTLTVSNMSPEDSSIYLCSVVTGQGAPNYGYTFGSGTRLTVV.

This sequence joins TRBV6-2 or TRBV6-3 and TRBJ2-3; 10 bases agree with TRBD2. CDR1 and CDR2 from the germline V gene are MNHEY and SVGEGT. The CDR3 loop spans 17 amino acids. J lost 3 bases, V lost 3 bases, and 9 bases had no gene match. The CDR3 sequence is CASSYRASGSLTDTQYF. The DNA for the CDR3 is TGTGCCAGCAGTTATCGGGCTAGCGGGAGTTTGACAGATACGCAGTATTTT.

This clonotype was seen many times. The chain couples TRBV10-2 to TRBJ2-3; TRBD1 matches at 7 bases. J gave up 0 bases and V 8 bases, and 11 bases lay outside the gene matches. The CDR3 has 16 amino acids. Germline CDR1 and CDR2: WSHSY and SAAADI. DNA for the CDR3: TGCGCCAGCGGGGGCCAAAGGGGGCGAAGCACAGATACGCAGTATTTT. This encodes CASGGQRGRSTDTQYF.

This clonotype was seen at least ten times. The CDR3 reads CASSPDPTGVYEQYF. The CDR3 region has the DNA TGTGCCAGCAGTCCCGATCCGACAGGGGTCTACGAGCAGTACTTC. The chain uses TRBV28 and TRBJ2-7, with TRBD1 matching over 8 bases. CDR1 is MDHEN, CDR2 SYDVKM, per germline. The trim removed 5 bases at V and 3 bases at J, leaving 9 bases unmatched. The CDR3 length is 15 residues.

The CDR3 sequence is CAWSVQAGPYEQYF. The CDR3 nucleotides read TGTGCCTGGAGTGTACAAGCGGGGCCCTACGAGCAGTACTTC. The chain uses TRBV30 and TRBJ2-7; the match to TRBD2 covers 7 bases. This CDR3 has 14 residues. Per germline, CDR1 GTSNPN and CDR2 SVGIG (reference sequence). The V segment lost 0 bases and the J segment 2 bases; nucleotides outside the gene matches: 4.

This clonotype was seen repeatedly, ten times or more. V usage is TRBV7-9 and J usage is TRBJ2-7; TRBD2 might be the D (5 bases). The ends were cut back, 5 bases at V and 1 base at J, with 9 bases in the middle. CDR3 length equals 13 residues. Germline V gene data show CDR1 as SEHNR and CDR2 as FQNEAQ (reference sequence). This chain's CDR3 is CASSGLASYEQYF. The CDR3 bases are TGTGCCAGCAGCGGACTCGCGTCCTACGAGCAGTACTTC.

Points on this clonotype: This may be a read error, as it is one base from a much larger clone. This chain connects TRBV7-8 to TRBJ2-7; 8 bases match TRBD1. Germline V lookup: CDR1 SGHVS, CDR2 FQNEAQ. CDR3 size: 16 residues. The CDR3 here is CGSSLEFVGQGYEQYF. DNA of the CDR3: TGTGGCAGCAGCTTAGAGTTCGTCGGACAGGGATACGAGCAGTACTTC. Together with reference TRBV7-8 and TRBJ2-7, the CDR3 gives the full variable domain: GAGVSQSPRYKVAKRGQDVALRCDPISGHVSLFWYQQALGQGPEFLTYFQNEAQLDKSGLPSDRFFAERPEGSVSTLKIQRTQQEDSAVYLCGSSLEFVGQGYEQYFGPGTRLTVT.

The table lists this clonotype with many counts. The rearrangement links TRBV3-1 to TRBJ2-3; 9 bases match TRBD1. The CDR3 covers 17 residues. Germline assignment: CDR1 LGHDT and CDR2 YNNKEL (reference sequence). Losses at the gene ends were 0 bases for V and 2 bases for J; bases not matched to a gene: 6. CDR3 DNA sequence: TGTGCCAGCAGCCAAGAAGTCGGGACAGGGCCCACAGATACGCAGTATTTT. As protein: CASSQEVGTGPTDTQYF.

This clonotype was counted between two and nine times. This chain uses TRBV29-1 with TRBJ2-1; D remains ambiguous. V was pared by 0 bases and J by 0 bases, with 6 bases between. There are 14 residues in the CDR3. Germline V gives CDR1 SQVTM, CDR2 ANQGSEA. CDR3 coding DNA: TGCAGCGTTGAAGATCCCAGCTCCTACAATGAGCAGTTCTTC. This encodes CSVEDPSSYNEQFF.

This clonotype was observed at least ten times. The CDR3 DNA sequence: TGCAGTGTGTCGACTAGCACAGATACGCAGTATTTT. Translating gives CSVSTSTDTQYF. The rearrangement uses TRBV20-1 and TRBJ2-3, with unresolved D. Germline values: CDR1 DFQATT, CDR2 SNEGSKA (reference sequence). This CDR3 spans 12 amino acids. The ends were cut back, 7 bases at V and 0 bases at J, with 8 bases in the middle.

In this sample, this clonotype turned up many times. The chain carries TRBV6-1 and TRBJ2-7; TRBD1 aligns across 7 bases. Germline CDR1 and CDR2: MNHNS and SASEGT. CDR3 length equals 15 residues. V lost 4 bases, J lost 3 bases, and 9 bases stayed unmatched. The DNA for the CDR3 is TGTGCCAGCAGTGGACAGGGTAATTGGGGCTACGAGCAGTACTTC. Translated: CASSGQGNWGYEQYF.

This chain links TRBV11-3 with TRBJ2-5, with 11 bases fitting TRBD2. The CDR3 length is 15 residues. Germline trimming cut 2 bases from V and 2 bases from J; bases unmatched to any gene: 1. The germline CDR1 and CDR2 sequences are SGHNT and YENEEA. CDR3 DNA: TGTGCCAGCAGCTTAATAGCGGGAGGGCAAGAGACCCAGTACTTC. It is translated as CASSLIAGGQETQYF.

The rearrangement uses TRBV6-1 and TRBJ2-7; D ambiguous. CDR1 is MNHNS and CDR2 is SASEGT in the germline V gene. The CDR3 covers 13 residues. The V end was cut by 7 bases, the J end by 2 bases, with 12 bases between. In DNA form, the CDR3 reads TGTGCCAGCATACGTCGCAATACCTACGAGCAGTACTTC. Its translation is CASIRRNTYEQYF.

Many counts were recorded for this clonotype. The V and J genes are TRBV7-6 and TRBJ2-5, with D hard to call. The CDR3 extends over 14 amino acids. V lost 1 base and J lost 8, with 14 bases in between. Per the germline V gene, CDR1 is SGHVS and CDR2 is FNYEAQ. The DNA for the CDR3 is TGTGCCAGCAGCTTAGAGTACCGGGCGGTTACCCAGTACTTC. Protein: CASSLEYRAVTQYF.

The rearrangement links TRBV29-1 to TRBJ2-7; TRBD1 aligns across 10 bases. Trimming at V came to 2 bases and at J to 2 bases, leaving 6 bases not matched to a gene. The CDR3 contains 15 residues. The germline CDR1 and CDR2 sequences are SQVTM and ANQGSEA. CDR3 coding DNA: TGCAGCGTTGAAATGGTGGGACAGGGGCCCTACGAGCAGTACTTC. Translating gives CSVEMVGQGPYEQYF.

This sequence joins TRBV7-9 and TRBJ1-2; D is unclear. V dropped 0 bases and J dropped 4 bases, with 15 bases sitting between them. Germline lookup yields CDR1 SEHNR and CDR2 FQNEAQ (reference sequence). The CDR3 has 16 amino acids. The CDR3 loop reads CASSLAVRESSYGYTF. CDR3 in DNA: TGTGCCAGCAGCTTAGCTGTGAGGGAGTCCAGCTATGGCTACACCTTC.

The rearrangement links TRBV15 to TRBJ2-1; 8 positions match TRBD1. The length of the CDR3 is 16 residues. Germline CDR1 reads LNHNV; CDR2 reads YYDKDF (reference sequence). V lost 1 base to trimming and J lost 5 bases; unmatched junction nucleotides: 7. Here the CDR3 DNA reads TGTGCCACCAGCAGAGTCCGACAGGGGTTGAACAATGAGCAGTTCTTC. Protein sequence: CATSRVRQGLNNEQFF.

Comment on this clonotype: Here the CDR3 omits its conserved ending phenylalanine or tryptophan, so a read error is the likely source. J is TRBJ2-1 and V is TRBV12-3 or TRBV12-4; TRBD2 matches 7 bases. The J segment lost 7 bases and the V segment lost 1 base, leaving 13 bases of the junction unmatched. There are 17 residues in the CDR3. The chain's CDR3 is CASSLDRWAGAGNEQFL. CDR3 nucleotide sequence: TGTGCCAGCAGTTTAGACCGCTGGGCGGGAGCGGGGAATGAGCAGTTCCTC.

This clonotype has a count of ten or more. V and J are TRBV20-1 and TRBJ1-4; unclear D gene. Germline V gene data show CDR1 as DFQATT and CDR2 as SNEGSKA (reference sequence). This CDR3 spans 13 amino acids. Trimming stripped 4 bases from V and 7 bases from J, with 13 bases between. The DNA for the CDR3 is TGCAGTGCTAACCGTGGGGTGGGTGAAAAACTGTTTTTT. Amino acids: CSANRGVGEKLFF.

V usage is TRBV20-1 and J usage is TRBJ2-7, with 9 bases matching TRBD2. This CDR3 has 13 residues. With V trimmed by 5 bases and J by 4 bases, 6 bases remained unmatched. Per germline, CDR1 DFQATT and CDR2 SNEGSKA (reference sequence). This chain's CDR3 is CSAVSGGSYEQYF. The CDR3 bases are TGCAGTGCTGTTAGCGGGGGATCATACGAGCAGTACTTC.

Comment on this clonotype: Possible read error: a much larger clone is one base away. The chain carries TRBV11-2 and TRBJ2-1; D unclear. Germline loops: CDR1 SGHAT, CDR2 FQNNGV. There are 13 residues in the CDR3. CDR3 in DNA: TGTGCCAGCAGCTTACAACCCCACAATGAGCAGCTCTTC. It encodes CASSLQPHNEQLF.

The V call is TRBV6-1, the J call TRBJ1-1; tentatively, D is TRBD1 (5 bases). This CDR3 has 15 amino acids. The V gene lost 8 bases and the J gene lost 1 base, with 17 bases spanning the gap. Germline V gives CDR1 MNHNS, CDR2 SASEGT. CDR3: CASSGMMMANTEAFF. DNA for the CDR3: TGTGCCAGCTCAGGGATGATGATGGCGAACACTGAAGCTTTCTTT.

This clonotype was detected many times. The chain has TRBV11-2 and TRBJ2-7; tentative D call: TRBD2 (6 bases). Germline CDR1 is SGHAT and CDR2 is FQNNGV. CDR3 size: 12 residues. V lost 3 bases, J lost 7 bases, and 10 bases lay in between. The CDR3 DNA is TGTGCCAGCAGCTTTCTAGCGAGGGAGCAGTACTTC. This gives the protein CASSFLAREQYF.